This T cell receptor beta chain was identified in a study of identical twins. Overall study findings and caveats: Where beta out-of-frame sequences were concerned, excess twin sharing was weaker. Among monozygotic twins, out-of-frame TCR alpha sharing exceeded what models predicted.

The CDR3 is 13 residues long. V dropped 5 bases and J dropped 5 bases, with 10 bases sitting between them. As for this clonotype: Its specificity is not known.

Unique molecular identifiers were present on the cDNA, and a universal primer site came from template switching. TCRdb recomputed calls from the 5' RACE reads with MiXCR, one row per CDR3 protein. Of hundreds of thousands of distinct CDR3 sequences detected, around 22% appear once; the ten largest clones hold approximately 0.5%. Another study also made use of these data, one on yellow fever vaccine responses in identical twins.

The chain joins TRBV12-3 or TRBV12-4 to TRBJ1-5; no definite D call. This clonotype originated in a woman aged 18-29 years in good health. The sequencing input was CD4+ T cells sorted from blood. CDR3 coding DNA: TGTGCCAGCAGTGCAACAGCTGATCAGCCCCAGCATTTT. Protein sequence: CASSATADQPQHF.